Each of the 23 T cell receptor beta chains below was sequenced from the same sample in a study of neurological immune-mediated disorders. MiXCR, applied by TCRdb to the 5' RACE reads, yields one record per CDR3 protein. Here the sample spans 85,000 to 90,000 distinct CDR3 sequences, under 4.5% being singletons. The sequencing sample was made of PBMCs. The receptors were sampled from a woman aged 45-59 years with multiple sclerosis.

This clonotype came up many times. V and J are TRBV20-1 and TRBJ2-1, with 15 nucleotides matching TRBD2. The CDR3 is 15 residues long. V shed 5 bases and J 8 bases; nucleotides not matched to a gene: 7. The germline gives CDR1 DFQATT, CDR2 SNEGSKA (reference sequence). The CDR3 sequence is CSASPGLAGGDEQFF. The CDR3, as DNA: TGCAGTGCTTCGCCGGGACTAGCGGGGGGTGATGAGCAGTTCTTC.

This clonotype was picked up many times. The chain is built from TRBV28 and TRBJ2-3, with D perhaps matching TRBD1 (5 bases). The CDR3 spans 15 residues. V lost 5 bases and J 1 base, leaving 13 bases between the germline ends. Looked up from germline, CDR1 is MDHEN and CDR2 is SYDVKM. Here the CDR3 reads CASSLTAPGTDTQYF. The CDR3, as DNA: TGTGCCAGCAGTCTGACAGCCCCAGGCACAGATACGCAGTATTTT.

This clonotype occurred a few times. The chain couples TRBV20-1 to TRBJ1-5; 7 nucleotides align to TRBD1. V lost 2 bases to trimming and J lost 5 bases; unmatched junction nucleotides: 6. The length of the CDR3 is 14 residues. Germline values: CDR1 DFQATT, CDR2 SNEGSKA (reference sequence). CDR3 sequence: CSARKGQVDQPQHF. Written as DNA, the CDR3 is TGCAGTGCTAGAAAAGGACAGGTGGATCAGCCCCAGCATTTT.

This clonotype was seen repeatedly, ten times or more. The V and J genes are TRBV24-1 and TRBJ2-1, with no clear D. V lost 3 bases, J lost 9 bases, and 11 bases lay in between. Per germline, CDR1 KGHDR and CDR2 SFDVKD. CDR3 length: 13 residues. The CDR3 is CATSDPMSGEQFF. CDR3 nucleotides: TGTGCCACCAGTGATCCTATGTCGGGTGAGCAGTTCTTC.

This clonotype was observed many times. V and J are TRBV5-5 and TRBJ1-2; TRBD1 agrees at 9 bases. This CDR3 contains 14 residues. Trimming at V came to 0 bases and at J to 5 bases, leaving 2 bases not matched to a gene. Germline CDR1 is SGHKS and CDR2 is YYEKEE (reference sequence). Here the CDR3 DNA reads TGTGCCAGCAGCTTGGCACAGGGGGCGTATGGCTACACCTTC. Translation gives CASSLAQGAYGYTF.

At least ten counts were recorded for this clonotype. The chain uses TRBV3-1 and TRBJ2-1; TRBD2 matches 11 bases. The CDR3 length is 15 residues. V trimming: 8 bases; J trimming: 9 bases; junction bases outside the gene matches: 12. CDR1 LGHDT and CDR2 YNNKEL come from the germline V gene (reference sequence). CDR3 sequence: CASDLAGGRRGEQFF. The CDR3 coding sequence is TGTGCCAGCGATCTAGCGGGGGGACGGCGCGGTGAGCAGTTCTTC.

This clonotype was counted at least ten times. CDR3 DNA: TGTGCCAGCAGTTACGGGGGGGGCACCGGGGAGCTGTTTTTT. Translation: CASSYGGGTGELFF. The chain employs TRBV6-5 and TRBJ2-2; 7 nucleotides match TRBD2. Germline CDR1 and CDR2: MNHEY and SVGAGI. The V segment lost 2 bases and the J segment 4 bases; nucleotides outside the gene matches: 1. The CDR3 runs to 14 residues.

This clonotype has ten or more counts. V gene TRBV7-9 combines with J gene TRBJ2-5, with TRBD1 matching over 7 bases. CDR1 SEHNR and CDR2 FQNEAQ come from the germline V gene (reference sequence). The CDR3 spans 14 residues. V lost 5 bases, J lost 2 bases, and 5 bases stayed unmatched. The CDR3 loop reads CASSRGQTQETQYF. CDR3 bases: TGTGCCAGCAGCCGGGGACAGACACAAGAGACCCAGTACTTC.

This clonotype was seen at least ten times. The chain combines TRBV7-9 with TRBJ1-4; D gene ambiguous. This CDR3 region has 15 residues. V was trimmed by 5 bases and J by 7 bases, leaving 17 bases between them. Germline CDR1 reads SEHNR; CDR2 reads FQNEAQ (reference sequence). The CDR3 region has the DNA TGTGCCAGCAGCCCAGCGGAGTCCGTTTTTGAAAAACTGTTTTTT. Residues: CASSPAESVFEKLFF.

This clonotype has ten or more counts. V and J are TRBV7-2 and TRBJ2-7; 11 bases agree with TRBD2. Per the germline V gene, CDR1 is SGHTA and CDR2 is FQGNSA. J was trimmed by 6 bases and V by 2 bases; bases with no gene match: 9. The CDR3 has 16 amino acids. CDR3 coding DNA: TGTGCCAGCAGCTTAAGGGTAGCGGGGGGGCCGACCGAGCAGTACTTC. It codes for CASSLRVAGGPTEQYF.

There are many counts of this clonotype. The rearrangement links TRBV7-9 to TRBJ2-2, with D hard to call. Germline loops: CDR1 SEHNR, CDR2 FQNEAQ (reference sequence). The CDR3 covers 15 residues. V was clipped by 3 bases and J by 2 bases, with 10 bases between them. CDR3 region: CASSFGNLNTGELFF. The CDR3 DNA sequence: TGTGCCAGCAGCTTCGGCAACTTAAACACCGGGGAGCTGTTTTTT.

This chain links TRBV19 with TRBJ1-1; tentative D call: TRBD1 (5 bases). Trimming cost V 3 bases and J 5 bases, with 13 bases left between them. In germline, CDR1 is LNHDA, CDR2 SQIVND (reference sequence). The CDR3 has 14 amino acids. CDR3 DNA: TGTGCCAGTAGTATTGAGGATCGGGGGACTGAAGCTTTCTTT. Translation: CASSIEDRGTEAFF.

This clonotype was seen only a few times. V and J are TRBV6-5 and TRBJ2-3; tentatively, D is TRBD2 (7 bases). V was trimmed by 0 bases and J by 4 bases, leaving 17 bases between them. Germline CDR1 and CDR2: MNHEY and SVGAGI. CDR3 size: 17 residues. The CDR3 protein is CASSYSIGGGHSDTQYF. The CDR3, as DNA: TGTGCCAGCAGTTACTCGATTGGGGGGGGCCATTCAGATACGCAGTATTTT.

This clonotype was picked up a small number of times. A read error may explain this, as a much larger clone is one base away. The J gene is TRBJ1-6, the V gene TRBV3-1, with D unclear. The V gene's germline CDR1 is LGHDT and CDR2 YNNKEL (reference sequence). V was cut by 0 bases and J by 0 bases, with 12 bases left in between. The CDR3 contains 18 residues. The CDR3 protein is CASSQDLWTHSYNSPLHF. CDR3 nucleotide sequence: TGTGCCAGCAGCCAAGATTTGTGGACTCACTCCTATAATTCACCCCTCCACTTT.

This clonotype occurred many times. The V gene is TRBV7-9, the J gene TRBJ1-1; D might be TRBD1 (6 bases). Trimming stripped 2 bases from V and 2 bases from J, with 15 bases between. Germline V lookup: CDR1 SEHNR, CDR2 FQNEAQ (reference sequence). The CDR3 extends over 16 amino acids. The CDR3 nucleotides read TGTGCCAGCAGCTTATACGATCTGGGGGCAAACACTGAAGCTTTCTTT. It encodes CASSLYDLGANTEAFF.

This clonotype was detected many times. J is TRBJ2-3 and V is TRBV5-1, with 7 bases fitting TRBD1. CDR3 length equals 13 residues. Trimming took 5 bases from V and 6 from J; bases not matched to a gene: 6. Germline V CDR1 and CDR2: SGHRS, YFSETQ. CDR3 residues: CASRSTGQDTQYF. The DNA for the CDR3 is TGCGCCAGCAGATCGACAGGGCAGGATACGCAGTATTTT.

This clonotype was counted many times. The chain employs TRBV10-2 and TRBJ2-5, with a tentative D call TRBD2 (6 bases). Trimming stripped 3 bases from V and 5 bases from J, with 13 bases between. The CDR3 is 14 residues long. The germline CDR1 and CDR2 sequences are WSHSY and SAAADI. This chain's CDR3 is CASSDGRGRETQYF. In DNA form, the CDR3 reads TGCGCCAGCAGTGACGGGAGAGGACGGGAGACCCAGTACTTC.

This clonotype was observed many times. V usage is TRBV14 and J usage is TRBJ1-5; D remains unclear. Per the germline V gene, CDR1 is SGHDN and CDR2 is FVKESK. The CDR3 is made up of 13 amino acids. V shed 0 bases and J shed 3 bases, with 3 bases lying between them. CDR3 amino acids: CASSQDFNQPQHF. The CDR3 bases are TGTGCCAGCAGCCAAGATTTCAATCAGCCCCAGCATTTT.

This clonotype was picked up many times. This chain joins TRBV5-1 and TRBJ2-1; 9 nucleotides match TRBD2. V shed 4 bases and J 8 bases; nucleotides not matched to a gene: 10. Germline V gene sequence: CDR1 SGHRS, CDR2 YFSETQ. CDR3 length: 15 amino acids. The CDR3 DNA reads as TGCGCCAGCAGCAGTAGAGCGGGGGGCCTGGATGAGCAGTTCTTC. Its translation is CASSSRAGGLDEQFF.

This clonotype came up many times. The chain carries TRBV11-2 and TRBJ2-3; D tentatively reads TRBD1 or TRBD2 (7 bases each). Germline V gene lookup returns CDR1 SGHAT and CDR2 FQNNGV. The CDR3 is made up of 15 amino acids. The germline V and J ends were trimmed by 5 bases and 4 bases, with 16 bases remaining between them. The CDR3 here is CASSQGGRSADTQYF. The CDR3 nucleotides are TGTGCCAGCAGCCAGGGGGGGCGTAGCGCAGATACGCAGTATTTT. The full variable domain, its missing parts supplied by reference TRBV11-2 and TRBJ2-3, is EAGVAQSPRYKIIEKRQSVAFWCNPISGHATLYWYQQILGQGPKLLIQFQNNGVVDDSQLPKDRFSAERLKGVDSTLKIQPAKLEDSAVYLCASSQGGRSADTQYFGPGTRLTVL.

This clonotype was counted many times. V gene TRBV7-2 combines with J gene TRBJ2-5; 13 bases align to TRBD2. The J segment lost 5 bases and the V segment lost 6 bases, leaving 3 bases of the junction unmatched. Germline V gives CDR1 SGHTA, CDR2 FQGNSA. The CDR3 spans 14 residues. CDR3: CASRGLAGSETQYF. The CDR3 region has the DNA TGTGCCAGCAGGGGACTAGCGGGGTCGGAGACCCAGTACTTC.

This clonotype has at least ten counts. J is TRBJ1-2 and V is TRBV20-1; D remains unclear. Germline lookup yields CDR1 DFQATT and CDR2 SNEGSKA (reference sequence). The CDR3 runs to 12 residues. V was shortened by 6 bases and J by 2 bases, with 10 bases between the two germline ends. As DNA, the CDR3 is TGCAGTGCGTCCAAGGCCAACTATGGCTACACCTTC. Protein: CSASKANYGYTF.

This clonotype has ten or more counts. CDR3 amino acids: CASSVGALNSPLHF. DNA for the CDR3: TGTGCCAGCAGCGTAGGGGCACTAAATTCACCCCTCCACTTT. The V gene is TRBV9, the J gene TRBJ1-6; D not certain. Deletions cut 0 bases from V and 7 bases from J, with 8 bases between. CDR1 and CDR2 (germline): SGDLS, YYNGEE. This CDR3 has 14 residues.